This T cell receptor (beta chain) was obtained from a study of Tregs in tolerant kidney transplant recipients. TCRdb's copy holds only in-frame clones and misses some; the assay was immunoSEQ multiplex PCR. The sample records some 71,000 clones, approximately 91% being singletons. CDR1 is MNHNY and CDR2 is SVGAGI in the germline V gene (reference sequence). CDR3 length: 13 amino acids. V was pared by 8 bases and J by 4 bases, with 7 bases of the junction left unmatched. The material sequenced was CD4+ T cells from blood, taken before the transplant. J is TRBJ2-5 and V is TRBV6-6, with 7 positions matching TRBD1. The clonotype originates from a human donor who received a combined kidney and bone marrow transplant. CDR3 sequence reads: CASGSQGPETQYF. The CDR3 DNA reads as TGTGCCAGCGGGTCACAGGGGCCAGAGACCCAGTACTTC.